Below are 13 T cell receptor beta chains sequenced from a single sample in a study of patients and donors after allogeneic stem cell transplantation (dated by TCRdb to 2019 to 2021). Library construction relied on RT-PCR. Data came from a NextSeq 550. The public reads were reprocessed in TCRdb via fastp at Q25 and MiXCR, keeping in-frame beta chains. Identical CDR3 proteins give one entry, which carries the most common genes and DNA. The sample yields approximately 20,000 distinct CDR3 sequences; roughly 4.5% were counted once. Around 40% of the sample rests with the top ten. The specimen was blood, either unsorted or a sorted T cell fraction (not recorded which). These receptors all come from a human donor who was either an allogeneic HSCT recipient or a stem cell or donor lymphocyte infusion donor (not recorded which). It is not recorded whose cells these are; they may come from a transplant donor.

This clonotype was observed a few times. This chain connects TRBV6-5 to TRBJ1-1; 7 bases agree with TRBD1. The CDR3 extends over 16 amino acids. Germline loops: CDR1 MNHEY, CDR2 SVGAGI. The ends lost 0 bases at V and 1 base at J; junction bases unmatched: 5. CDR3 sequence (DNA): TGTGCCAGCAGTTACTCCCCAGGGGGGAGGAACACTGAAGCTTTCTTT. Residues: CASSYSPGGRNTEAFF.

This clonotype was seen repeatedly, ten times or more. This chain connects TRBV4-1 to TRBJ1-4; D is uncertain. Trimming cost V 0 bases and J 15 bases, with 14 bases left between them. CDR1 is MGHRA, CDR2 YSYEKL, per germline. CDR3 length equals 13 residues. As DNA, the CDR3 is TGCGCCAGCAGCCAAGATACTTGGAGGACGATGTTTTTT. Encoded protein: CASSQDTWRTMFF.

Many counts were recorded for this clonotype. The chain uses TRBV10-3 and TRBJ2-1, with 15 nucleotides matching TRBD2. Germline lookup yields CDR1 ENHRY and CDR2 SYGVKD. The CDR3 covers 16 residues. J gave up 8 bases and V 3 bases, and 5 bases lay outside the gene matches. CDR3 in amino acids: CAISDPGLAGGYEQFF. The CDR3 DNA sequence: TGTGCCATCAGTGACCCCGGACTAGCGGGAGGGTATGAGCAGTTCTTC.

This clonotype has at least ten counts. The J gene is TRBJ1-4, the V gene TRBV5-1, with D perhaps matching TRBD1 (6 bases). Trimming removed 3 bases at V and 6 bases at J, with 12 bases between. The CDR3 runs to 14 residues. Germline loops: CDR1 SGHRS, CDR2 YFSETQ. The DNA for the CDR3 is TGCGCCAGCAGCTCCGGGACACCCTATGAAAAACTGTTTTTT. Translation gives CASSSGTPYEKLFF.

This clonotype occurred many times. This chain connects TRBV5-1 to TRBJ2-3, with D possibly TRBD2 on 5 matching bases. Germline CDR1 is SGHRS and CDR2 is YFSETQ. The V and J ends lost 4 bases and 5 bases respectively, with 14 bases between them. CDR3 length: 14 amino acids. CDR3 sequence reads: CASSLPSGRDTQYF. The DNA of the CDR3 is TGCGCCAGCAGCCTGCCCAGCGGTAGAGATACGCAGTATTTT.

This clonotype has a count of ten or more. This chain links TRBV3-1 with TRBJ2-5; D possibly matches TRBD1 or TRBD2 (6 bases each). The V and J ends lost 3 bases and 4 bases respectively, with 9 bases between them. This CDR3 comprises 13 residues. The germline gives CDR1 LGHDT, CDR2 YNNKEL (reference sequence). The CDR3 sequence is CASSQGGRETQYF. The CDR3 DNA follows: TGTGCCAGCAGCCAGGGGGGCCGAGAGACCCAGTACTTC.

The sample holds many counts of this clonotype. The gene calls are TRBV6-1 and TRBJ2-1; TRBD2 matches at 14 bases. There are 15 residues in the CDR3. J lost 7 bases, V lost 6 bases, and 5 bases had no gene match. Germline loops: CDR1 MNHNS, CDR2 SASEGT. CDR3 sequence: CASSWGLAGVNEQFF. CDR3 nucleotides: TGTGCCAGCAGCTGGGGACTAGCGGGAGTGAATGAGCAGTTCTTC.

This clonotype counts as medium-sized. The chain combines TRBV6-5 with TRBJ2-3, with 13 bases matching TRBD2. The germline gives CDR1 MNHEY, CDR2 SVGAGI. This CDR3 is built from 17 residues. V lost 4 bases and J lost 1; bases outside the gene matches: 5. In nucleotides, the CDR3 is TGTGCCAGCAGTTTACTAGCGGGGGGGCGGGGCACAGATACGCAGTATTTT. Translated, it gives CASSLLAGGRGTDTQYF.

This clonotype was seen ten or more times. The chain recombines TRBV10-2 with TRBJ2-1; TRBD1 matches 7 bases. Germline CDR1 and CDR2: WSHSY and SAAADI. This CDR3 is built from 15 residues. J was trimmed by 2 bases and V by 6 bases; bases with no gene match: 7. The chain's CDR3 is CASRGRQGTYNEQFF. The DNA of the CDR3 is TGCGCCAGCAGGGGGAGACAGGGCACCTACAATGAGCAGTTCTTC.

This clonotype came up many times. V and J are TRBV20-1 and TRBJ1-4, with D maybe TRBD1 (5 bases). CDR3 length equals 14 residues. Trimming removed 1 base from V and 3 bases from J, with 9 bases in between. Germline values: CDR1 DFQATT, CDR2 SNEGSKA (reference sequence). The CDR3 region is CSARGGGPNEKLFF. The CDR3 bases are TGCAGTGCTAGAGGGGGGGGTCCTAATGAAAAACTGTTTTTT.

This clonotype was counted a few times. CDR3: CAWSTQGVINSPLHF. The CDR3 DNA reads TGTGCCTGGAGCACACAGGGGGTGATTAATTCACCCCTCCACTTT. The chain combines TRBV30 with TRBJ1-6; 8 bases are a match to TRBD1. Germline V gene sequence: CDR1 GTSNPN, CDR2 SVGIG (reference sequence). The CDR3 has 15 amino acids. With 3 bases clipped from V and 6 bases from J, the junction kept 7 bases outside the gene matches.

This clonotype was detected many times. J is TRBJ2-3 and V is TRBV20-1; the D call may be TRBD1 or TRBD2 (6 bases each). The CDR3 consists of 15 residues. The V end lost 2 bases, the J end lost 3 bases, and 15 bases lay between the germline ends. The germline V gene encodes CDR1 DFQATT and CDR2 SNEGSKA (reference sequence). The CDR3 here is CSARPGAWRTDTQYF. The CDR3 DNA follows: TGCAGTGCTAGACCGGGGGCGTGGCGGACAGATACGCAGTATTTT.

The table lists this clonotype with many counts. CDR3 sequence reads: CASSLSETGGNYNEQFF. In DNA form, the CDR3 reads TGTGCCAGCAGCCTTTCTGAGACAGGGGGGAACTACAATGAGCAGTTCTTC. The chain recombines TRBV7-9 with TRBJ2-1; 9 nucleotides line up with TRBD1. The CDR3 loop spans 17 amino acids. Per germline, CDR1 SEHNR and CDR2 FQNEAQ (reference sequence). The V gene end was trimmed by 5 bases and the J gene end by 3 bases; junction bases not matched to a gene: 11.